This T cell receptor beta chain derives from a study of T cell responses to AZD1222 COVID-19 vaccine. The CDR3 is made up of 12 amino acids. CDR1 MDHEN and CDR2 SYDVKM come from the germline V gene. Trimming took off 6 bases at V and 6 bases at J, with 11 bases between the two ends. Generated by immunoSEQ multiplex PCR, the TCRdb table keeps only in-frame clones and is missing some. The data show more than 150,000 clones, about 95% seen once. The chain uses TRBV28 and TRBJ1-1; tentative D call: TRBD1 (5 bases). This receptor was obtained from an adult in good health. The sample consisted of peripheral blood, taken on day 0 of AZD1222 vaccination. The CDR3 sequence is CASSFGGAEAFF. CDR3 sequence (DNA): TGTGCCAGCAGCTTTGGGGGAGCTGAAGCTTTCTTT.